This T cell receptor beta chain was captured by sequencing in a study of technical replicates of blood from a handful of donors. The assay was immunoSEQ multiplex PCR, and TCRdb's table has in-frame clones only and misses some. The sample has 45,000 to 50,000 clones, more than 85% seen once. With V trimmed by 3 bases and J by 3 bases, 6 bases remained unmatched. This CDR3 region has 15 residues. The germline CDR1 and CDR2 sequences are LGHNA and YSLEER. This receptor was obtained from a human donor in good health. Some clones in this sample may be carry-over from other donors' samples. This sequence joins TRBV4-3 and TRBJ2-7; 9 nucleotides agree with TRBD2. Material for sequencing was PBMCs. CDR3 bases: TGCGCCAGCAGCCACCTAGTAGCGGGGGTCTACGAGCAGTACTTC. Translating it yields CASSHLVAGVYEQYF.